The sequence of this TCR beta chain was determined in a study of blood T cell repertoires in COVID-19 (dated by TCRdb to about 2020). In terms of the full investigation: Collaborator samples came from the United States, Italy and Spain and covered acute and convalescent phases of COVID-19. The prospective study material was composed of cDNA or gDNA derived from T cells, B-cell-depleted T cells, or PBMCs. The dataset comprised deeply sampled blood TCRbeta repertoires from subjects exposed to, actively infected with, or recovered from COVID-19. The repertoires were released in a freely available public database intended as a resource for research on the immune response to SARS-CoV-2. Samples were obtained from the ongoing ImmuneRACE study (first 160 participants) and from about 1,300 subjects provided by 6 global collaborators. The sample metadata nearly always contained a de-identified subject ID, COVID-19 status, age in years and sex. Where available, HLA class I and class II types were obtained from metadata supplied by the sample provider rather than from assay-based typing. Paper-wide results and their limitations: The amount of clinical and demographic metadata varied by source and participant and was provided uncurated.

The immunoSEQ Assay, a bias-controlled multiplex PCR, was used to amplify TCRbeta CDR3 regions from genomic DNA. The published analysis was carried out like this. The number of nucleated cells in each sample was estimated by amplification of reference gene primers within the assay. Sequence reads were collapsed and filtered to measure the absolute abundance of every unique TCRbeta CDR3 rearrangement. Productive Simpson clonality was computed per sample as the square root of Simpson's diversity index over productive rearrangements. Held by TCRdb, this immuneACCESS table contains in-frame sequences only and omits some clones. Under half of the omission traces to an unresolved V gene where checked; the cause of the rest is unknown. That table furnishes V, J and clone size, whereas the DNA furnished D and trimming. Across this sample there are hundreds of thousands of clones, with around 90% seen only once. Of the sample, 0.95% to 1.5% is held by the ten largest clones.

On this clone itself: Its antigen is still unknown. No base qualities exist here, and no much larger clone lies one base off it.

Each collaborating institution followed its own protocols to collect whole blood in K2EDTA tubes. For TCRbeta analysis, collaborator samples were shipped as frozen whole blood, as isolated PBMCs, or as DNA extracted from either sample type. V sheds 5 bases and J sheds 3 bases, leaving 12 bases between their ends. The CDR3 sequence holds 14 residues, the cysteine and phenylalanine included. Only the CDR3 part of the read is kept: 42 bases, read in frame from the first base. The germline V gene (reference sequence) provides CDR1 SGHAT and CDR2 FQDESV. The rearranged chain carries TRBV11-1 and TRBJ2-3; the D gene is perhaps TRBD2, on 6 matching bases. The source is a man aged 40-49 years with acute or convalescent COVID-19. The sample taken for sequencing was peripheral blood. The CDR3 is CASSIRLVTDTQYF. The bases are TGTGCCAGCAGCATTAGACTAGTAACAGATACGCAGTATTTT.